What follows are 2 T cell receptor beta chains derived from one specimen sequenced in a study of control samples from healthy donors and cancer patients. Clones were sequenced by immunoSEQ multiplex PCR, and TCRdb holds only the in-frame ones, with some missing. The sample records more than 85,000 clones, over 75% being singletons. Source material: PBMCs. These receptor sequences come from a woman aged 60-75 years with lung cancer.

The chain uses TRBV7-9 and TRBJ2-5; D possibly corresponds to TRBD2 (6 bases). Germline V gives CDR1 SEHNR, CDR2 FQNEAQ (reference sequence). Trimming took off 1 base at V and 5 bases at J, with 8 bases between the two ends. This CDR3 comprises 13 residues. CDR3 coding DNA: TGTGCCAGCAGCTTAGAGGCGGGGGAGACCCAGTACTTC. Translated: CASSLEAGETQYF.

The V gene is TRBV7-8, the J gene TRBJ1-5; the D gene is possibly TRBD1 (6 bases). Germline V CDR1 and CDR2: SGHVS, FQNEAQ. CDR3 length: 14 amino acids. The V end was cut by 1 base, the J end by 3 bases, with 7 bases between. CDR3 sequence: CASSLGQVNQPQHF. CDR3 bases: TGTGCCAGCAGCTTAGGACAGGTCAATCAGCCCCAGCATTTT.